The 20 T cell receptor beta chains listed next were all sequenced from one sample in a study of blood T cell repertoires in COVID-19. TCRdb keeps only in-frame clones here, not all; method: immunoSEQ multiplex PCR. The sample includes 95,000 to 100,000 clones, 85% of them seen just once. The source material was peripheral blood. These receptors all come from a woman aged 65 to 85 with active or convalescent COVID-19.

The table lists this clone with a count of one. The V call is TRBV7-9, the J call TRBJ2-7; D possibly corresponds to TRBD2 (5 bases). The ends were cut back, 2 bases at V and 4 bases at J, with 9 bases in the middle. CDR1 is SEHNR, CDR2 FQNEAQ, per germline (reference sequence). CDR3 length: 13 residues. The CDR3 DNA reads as TGTGCCAGCAGCTTACCCCCGGGGTACGAGCAGTACTTC. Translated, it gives CASSLPPGYEQYF.

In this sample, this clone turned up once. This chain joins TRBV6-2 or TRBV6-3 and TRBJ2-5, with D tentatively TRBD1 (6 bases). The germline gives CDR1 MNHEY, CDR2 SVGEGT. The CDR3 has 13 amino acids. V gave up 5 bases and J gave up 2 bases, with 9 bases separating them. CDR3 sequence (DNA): TGTGCCAGCAGTGACAGGATTCAAGAGACCCAGTACTTC. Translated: CASSDRIQETQYF.

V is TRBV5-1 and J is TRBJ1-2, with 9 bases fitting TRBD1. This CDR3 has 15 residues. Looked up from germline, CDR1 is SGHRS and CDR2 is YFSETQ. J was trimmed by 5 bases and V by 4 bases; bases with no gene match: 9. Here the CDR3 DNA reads TGCGCCAGCAGCCTTCTCCCGACAGGGGGGTATGGCTACACCTTC. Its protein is CASSLLPTGGYGYTF.

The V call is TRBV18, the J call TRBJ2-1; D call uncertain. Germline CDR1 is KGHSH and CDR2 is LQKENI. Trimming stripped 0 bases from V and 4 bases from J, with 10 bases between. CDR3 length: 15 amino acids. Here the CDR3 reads CASSPPAAPYNEQFF. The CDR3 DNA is TGTGCCAGCTCACCACCGGCGGCCCCGTACAATGAGCAGTTCTTC.

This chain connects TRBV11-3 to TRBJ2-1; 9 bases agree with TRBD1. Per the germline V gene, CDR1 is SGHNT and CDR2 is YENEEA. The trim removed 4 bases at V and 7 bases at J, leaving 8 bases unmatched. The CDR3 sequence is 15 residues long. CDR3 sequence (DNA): TGTGCCAGCAGCTCCGGGACAGGGATAGAGAATGAGCAGTTCTTC. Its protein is CASSSGTGIENEQFF.

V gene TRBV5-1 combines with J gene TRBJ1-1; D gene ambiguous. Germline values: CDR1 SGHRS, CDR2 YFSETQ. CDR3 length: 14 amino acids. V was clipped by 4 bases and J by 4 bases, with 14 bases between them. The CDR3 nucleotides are TGCGCCAGCAGCCCTACTCCTGTCGGCACTGAAGCTTTCTTT. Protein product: CASSPTPVGTEAFF.

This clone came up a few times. CDR3 DNA: TGCGCCAGCAGCCAAACTAGCGGGACTGGGGATACGCAGTATTTT. Translating it yields CASSQTSGTGDTQYF. The J gene is TRBJ2-3, the V gene TRBV4-3; 10 bases line up with TRBD2. The V and J ends lost 2 bases and 6 bases, in that order; junction bases with no gene match: 5. This CDR3 is 15 amino acids long. Germline V gene sequence: CDR1 LGHNA, CDR2 YSLEER.

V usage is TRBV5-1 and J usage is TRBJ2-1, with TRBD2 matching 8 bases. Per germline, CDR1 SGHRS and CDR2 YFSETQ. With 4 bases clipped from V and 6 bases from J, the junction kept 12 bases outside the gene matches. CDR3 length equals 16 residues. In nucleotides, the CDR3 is TGCGCCAGCAGCAGGGGGTCGAGCGGGGGCACCAATGAGCAGTTCTTC. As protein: CASSRGSSGGTNEQFF.

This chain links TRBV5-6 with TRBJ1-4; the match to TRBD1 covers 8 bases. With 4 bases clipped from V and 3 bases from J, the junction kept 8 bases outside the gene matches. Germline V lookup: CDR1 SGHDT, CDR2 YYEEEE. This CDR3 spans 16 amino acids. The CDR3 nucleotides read TGTGCCAGCAGCAAGAGGACAGGGACGGCTAATGAAAAACTGTTTTTT. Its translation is CASSKRTGTANEKLFF.

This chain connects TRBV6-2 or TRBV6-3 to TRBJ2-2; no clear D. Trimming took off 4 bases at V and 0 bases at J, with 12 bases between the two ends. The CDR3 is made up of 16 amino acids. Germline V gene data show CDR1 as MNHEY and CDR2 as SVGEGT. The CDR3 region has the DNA TGTGCCAGCAGTTTCCCCCGCAGGACGAACACCGGGGAGCTGTTTTTT. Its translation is CASSFPRRTNTGELFF.

In DNA form, the CDR3 reads TGTGCACTAGCGGGGGGGATTTGGGAGACCCAGTACTTC. It is translated as CALAGGIWETQYF. The chain is built from TRBV2 and TRBJ2-5; 13 nucleotides line up with TRBD2. Germline CDR1 reads SNHLY; CDR2 reads FYNNEI. The CDR3 covers 13 residues.

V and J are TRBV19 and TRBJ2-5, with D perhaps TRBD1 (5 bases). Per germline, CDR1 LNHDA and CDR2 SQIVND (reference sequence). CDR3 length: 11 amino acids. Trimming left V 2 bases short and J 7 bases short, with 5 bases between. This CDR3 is CASSIQGTQYF. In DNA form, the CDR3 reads TGTGCCAGTAGTATACAGGGGACCCAGTACTTC.

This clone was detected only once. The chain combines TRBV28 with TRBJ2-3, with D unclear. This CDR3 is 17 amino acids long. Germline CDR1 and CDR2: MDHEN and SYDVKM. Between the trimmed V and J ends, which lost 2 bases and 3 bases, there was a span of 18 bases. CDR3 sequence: CASSLVAAAGETDTQYF. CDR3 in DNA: TGTGCCAGCAGTTTAGTCGCGGCGGCTGGTGAAACAGATACGCAGTATTTT.

The CDR3: CASSLASVNEQFF. The CDR3 nucleotides read TGTGCCAGCAGTTTAGCGTCGGTCAATGAGCAGTTCTTC. The genes are TRBV12-3 or TRBV12-4 and TRBJ2-1; D is uncertain. Trimming cost V 0 bases and J 6 bases, with 6 bases left between them. The CDR3 totals 13 residues.

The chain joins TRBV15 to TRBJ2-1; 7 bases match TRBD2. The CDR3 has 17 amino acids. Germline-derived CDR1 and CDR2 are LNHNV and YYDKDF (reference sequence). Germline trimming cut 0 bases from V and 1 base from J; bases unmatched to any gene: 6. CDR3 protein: CATSREGGTISYNEQFF. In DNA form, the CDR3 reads TGTGCCACCAGCAGAGAGGGAGGGACGATATCCTACAATGAGCAGTTCTTC.

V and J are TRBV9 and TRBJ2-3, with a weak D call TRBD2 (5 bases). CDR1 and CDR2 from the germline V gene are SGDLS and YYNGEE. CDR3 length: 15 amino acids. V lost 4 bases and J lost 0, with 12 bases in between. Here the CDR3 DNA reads TGTGCCAGCAGCCTCTATCCGGGGAGCACAGATACGCAGTATTTT. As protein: CASSLYPGSTDTQYF.

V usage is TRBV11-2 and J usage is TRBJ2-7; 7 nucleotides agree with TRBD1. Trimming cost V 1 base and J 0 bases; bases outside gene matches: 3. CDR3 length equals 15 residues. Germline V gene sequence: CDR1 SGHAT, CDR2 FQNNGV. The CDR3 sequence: CASSLAAGGSYEQYF. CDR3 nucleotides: TGTGCCAGCAGCTTAGCGGCAGGGGGCTCCTACGAGCAGTACTTC.

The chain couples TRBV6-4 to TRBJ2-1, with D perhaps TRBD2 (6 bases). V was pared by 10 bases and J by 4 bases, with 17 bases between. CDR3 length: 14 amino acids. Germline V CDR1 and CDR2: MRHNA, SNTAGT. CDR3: CANPSGTGYNEQFF. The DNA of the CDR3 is TGTGCCAACCCGTCTGGGACTGGTTACAATGAGCAGTTCTTC.

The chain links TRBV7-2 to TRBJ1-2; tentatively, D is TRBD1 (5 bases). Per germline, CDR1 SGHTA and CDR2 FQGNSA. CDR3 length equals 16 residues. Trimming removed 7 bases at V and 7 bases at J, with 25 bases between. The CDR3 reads CASILPRGGESVGYTF. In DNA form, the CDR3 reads TGTGCCAGCATCCTCCCCCGGGGGGGGGAGAGTGTTGGCTACACCTTC.

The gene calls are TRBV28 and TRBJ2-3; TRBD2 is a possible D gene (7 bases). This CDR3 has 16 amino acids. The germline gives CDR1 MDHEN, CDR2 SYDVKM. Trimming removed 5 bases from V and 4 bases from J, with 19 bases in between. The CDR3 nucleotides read TGTGCCAGCAGTCCCACCCTGGGGGGGGCCGCAGATACGCAGTATTTT. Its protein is CASSPTLGGAADTQYF.